This TCR beta chain was found in a study of cytotoxic CD8 clonotypes in ibrutinib-treated CLL. TCRdb keeps only in-frame clones here, not all; method: immunoSEQ multiplex PCR. Of about 50,000 clones listed, 50% to 70% were seen once; the top ten hold roughly a quarter. The V and J ends lost 5 bases and 6 bases, in that order; junction bases with no gene match: 5. Germline V gives CDR1 MNHNS, CDR2 SASEGT. There are 13 residues in the CDR3. The chain uses TRBV6-1 and TRBJ1-2, with 8 bases aligning to TRBD1. The sample in question was PBMCs, obtained at disease progression, from a patient treated with ibrutinib. The TCR sequence derives from a human donor with chronic lymphocytic leukemia. CDR3: CASSFQGADGYTF. The CDR3 bases are TGTGCCAGCAGTTTCCAGGGGGCTGATGGCTACACCTTC.